The clone carrying this TCR beta chain is a singleton in its sample. Its antigen is still unknown. This sample is part of a study of T-cell memory formation after mild COVID-19. For the study at large: Across donors, TCR clusters were largely donor specific. General study findings and limits: Clones which contracted sat mainly in CM and EM if CD4+, and in EMRA if CD8+. Clones that shrank (day 15 to 85) were balanced CD4/CD8, whereas later expanders leaned CD4+.

V was shortened by 0 bases and J by 8 bases, with 20 bases between the two germline ends. The CDR3 totals 16 residues. Germline V gene sequence: CDR1 SGDLS, CDR2 YYNGEE. Amplification by 5'RACE using constant-segment primers produced TCR alpha and TCR beta cDNA libraries that carried sample barcodes and UMIs. TCRdb passed the 5' RACE reads through MiXCR, listing each CDR3 protein once. This sample has 140,000 to 150,000 distinct CDR3 sequences, with approximately 25% found just once. This clonotype was sampled from an adult woman who had mild COVID-19 (a few samples of this study predate the infection). Cell type and time point are not known. Sequencing was carried out using PBMCs or a T cell subset sorted from them (not recorded which). V is TRBV9 and J is TRBJ2-5; D is perhaps TRBD2 (6 bases). The CDR3 loop is CASSVGGGTRSGTQYF. Here the CDR3 DNA reads TGTGCCAGCAGCGTAGGCGGAGGGACCAGATCGGGAACCCAGTACTTC.